The 11 T cell receptor beta chains presented below share a single source sample, sequenced in a study of cytomegalovirus exposure and HLA in healthy donors. Amplification used 60 Vbeta primers and 13 Jbeta primers. The repertoire was sequenced with immunoSEQ multiplex PCR; TCRdb's copy has only in-frame clones and lacks some. The sample carries about 160,000 clones, roughly 80% recorded once. Material: PBMCs. The receptors stem from a woman aged 25 to 39 in good health and CMV-seropositive.

This clone was picked up one time. The chain joins TRBV7-2 to TRBJ2-3; D is unresolved. The V end lost 4 bases, the J end lost 1 base, and 15 bases lay between the germline ends. The CDR3 extends over 16 amino acids. From germline, CDR1 is SGHTA and CDR2 FQGNSA. CDR3 amino acids: CASSSLPGAGTDTQYF. DNA of the CDR3: TGTGCCAGCAGCTCCCTGCCTGGCGCGGGCACAGATACGCAGTATTTT.

In this sample, this clone turned up a few times. The rearrangement uses TRBV5-4 and TRBJ1-3; D gene ambiguous. The length of the CDR3 is 14 residues. CDR1 is SGHNT and CDR2 is YYREEE in the germline V gene (reference sequence). Trimming took off 3 bases at V and 0 bases at J, with 7 bases between the two ends. In DNA form, the CDR3 reads TGTGCCAGCAGCTCGACAACCTCTGGAAACACCATATATTTT. As protein: CASSSTTSGNTIYF. Looking up the rest from reference TRBV5-4 and TRBJ1-3 gives the full variable domain: ETGVTQSPTHLIKTRGQQVTLRCSSQSGHNTVSWYQQALGQGPQFIFQYYREEENGRGNFPPRFSGLQFPNYSSELNVNALELDDSALYLCASSSTTSGNTIYFGEGSWLTVV.

This rearrangement joins TRBV6-5 to TRBJ2-5; 7 bases fit TRBD2. CDR1 is MNHEY and CDR2 is SVGAGI in the germline V gene. The CDR3 spans 14 residues. V was pared by 3 bases and J by 2 bases, with 3 bases of the junction left unmatched. This CDR3 reads CASSYWTSQETQYF. CDR3 in DNA: TGTGCCAGCAGTTATTGGACTAGTCAAGAGACCCAGTACTTC.

The gene calls are TRBV5-1 and TRBJ2-2; D remains unclear. This CDR3 contains 14 residues. The V gene lost 4 bases and the J gene lost 4 bases, with 11 bases spanning the gap. Germline V gene sequence: CDR1 SGHRS, CDR2 YFSETQ. CDR3 in amino acids: CASSPRSGTGELFF. CDR3 DNA sequence: TGCGCCAGCAGCCCTCGATCGGGCACCGGGGAGCTGTTTTTT.

V is TRBV15 and J is TRBJ2-3; a possible D gene is TRBD2 (6 bases). This CDR3 region has 14 residues. Germline V gene data show CDR1 as LNHNV and CDR2 as YYDKDF (reference sequence). Trimming cost V 5 bases and J 1 base, with 10 bases left between them. The CDR3 here is CATSFSGGTDTQYF. The CDR3, as DNA: TGTGCCACCAGCTTCTCGGGGGGCACAGATACGCAGTATTTT.

The chain is built from TRBV30 and TRBJ1-1; no reliable D call. Between the trimmed V and J ends, which lost 4 bases and 1 base, there was a span of 10 bases. This CDR3 spans 13 amino acids. Looked up from germline, CDR1 is GTSNPN and CDR2 is SVGIG (reference sequence). CDR3 amino acids: CAWISQWNTEAFF. The DNA of the CDR3 is TGTGCCTGGATATCCCAGTGGAACACTGAAGCTTTCTTT. The full variable domain, rest sourced from reference TRBV30 and TRBJ1-1, is SQTIHQWPATLVQPVGSPLSLECTVEGTSNPNLYWYRQAAGRGLQLLFYSVGIGQISSEVPQNLSASRPQDRQFILSSKKLLLSDSGFYLCAWISQWNTEAFFGQGTRLTVV.

The chain is built from TRBV5-4 and TRBJ1-2; 7 nucleotides line up with TRBD1. J gave up 0 bases and V 4 bases, and 6 bases lay outside the gene matches. Germline values: CDR1 SGHNT, CDR2 YYREEE (reference sequence). The CDR3 consists of 15 residues. The CDR3 DNA reads TGTGCCAGCAGCCAAGGACAGGCGGCTAACTATGGCTACACCTTC. It translates to CASSQGQAANYGYTF.

This rearrangement joins TRBV5-1 to TRBJ2-3; 7 bases fit TRBD2. The CDR3 totals 14 residues. J gave up 1 base and V 7 bases, and 6 bases lay outside the gene matches. Germline lookup yields CDR1 SGHRS and CDR2 YFSETQ. The CDR3 sequence is CASESGAGTDTQYF. Written as DNA, the CDR3 is TGCGCCAGCGAGAGCGGGGCCGGCACAGATACGCAGTATTTT.

This rearrangement joins TRBV9 to TRBJ1-5, with TRBD1 identical over 7 bases. Germline lookup yields CDR1 SGDLS and CDR2 YYNGEE. V gave up 6 bases and J gave up 1 base; unmatched junction bases: 4. The CDR3 runs to 14 residues. The CDR3 is CASNSGGSNQPQHF. For the CDR3, the DNA is TGTGCCAGCAATTCAGGGGGAAGCAATCAGCCCCAGCATTTT.

The chain joins TRBV28 to TRBJ1-3, with TRBD1 as a possible D gene (5 bases). Between the trimmed V and J ends, which lost 7 bases and 2 bases, there was a span of 18 bases. There are 16 residues in the CDR3. The germline V gene has CDR1 MDHEN and CDR2 SYDVKM. CDR3 nucleotides: TGTGCCAGCACCCCGGGGGATGTGGGGACTGGAAACACCATATATTTT. Protein product: CASTPGDVGTGNTIYF.

This clone was detected only once. The V gene is TRBV19, the J gene TRBJ2-1; 12 bases align to TRBD2. Germline trimming cut 6 bases from V and 4 bases from J; bases unmatched to any gene: 4. CDR1 and CDR2 (germline): LNHDA, SQIVND (reference sequence). This CDR3 has 15 residues. In DNA form, the CDR3 reads TGTGCCAGTAGAAGGACTAGCGGGGCTTACAATGAGCAGTTCTTC. Its translation: CASRRTSGAYNEQFF.